The source of this T cell receptor beta chain is a study of blood T cell repertoires in COVID-19. The wider study: The samples span acute and convalescent COVID-19 from the United States, Italy and Spain.

The CDR3 runs to 16 residues. The V gene lost 6 bases and the J gene lost 7 bases, with 24 bases spanning the gap. Germline loops: CDR1 LNHDA, CDR2 SQIVND (reference sequence). Per the authors' pipeline: Amplified reference gene primers provided the basis for estimating nucleated cell counts. Assay: immunoSEQ multiplex PCR; the TCRdb copy retains only in-frame clones and omits some. V, J and clone size derive from that table, while D and trimming were established from the DNA sequence. The table has roughly 400,000 clones, about 89% seen once; the top ten hold about 0.86%. Participant-reported clinical history was the basis for cohort assignment.

The sample taken for sequencing was PBMCs or T cells enriched from blood (not recorded which). The clonotype was recovered from a woman in her thirties or forties who had been exposed to COVID-19. J is TRBJ1-1 and V is TRBV19; D is undetermined. CDR3 in DNA: TGTGCCAGTAGAAACCCCACGGGAGGCCTGCTAGGTGAAGCTTTCTTT. Translated: CASRNPTGGLLGEAFF.